The sequence of this TCR beta chain was determined in a study of T cell responses to AZD1222 COVID-19 vaccine. Whole-study results and caveats: Across the whole spike, CD4 TCRs peaked at regions 160-218 and 743-854. Two AZD1222 administrations were followed by greater Spike-specific TCR breadth and depth. Donors in the cohort were predominantly white British and more often female, and clonal diversity was possibly underestimated.

Remarks on this clone: Its antigen is undetermined.

Here immunoSEQ multiplex PCR was the method, and the copy in TCRdb shows in-frame clones only, minus some. This sample has around 99,000 clones; 91% occur once, and the top ten carry around 7%. CDR1 is MGHRA, CDR2 YSYEKL, per germline. The CDR3 runs to 16 residues. V shed 2 bases, J shed 1 base, and the junction held 3 bases outside the gene matches. The V and J genes are TRBV4-1 and TRBJ2-1, with 9 nucleotides matching TRBD2. Material: peripheral blood, obtained on day 0 of AZD1222 vaccination. The clonotype comes from an adult in good health. CDR3 residues: CASSQSSGKSYNEQFF. The CDR3 coding sequence is TGCGCCAGCAGCCAATCTAGCGGGAAGTCCTACAATGAGCAGTTCTTC.